These T cell receptor beta chains were read from a single sample in a study of chemoradiotherapy in HPV16-positive cancers. Assay: immunoSEQ multiplex PCR; the TCRdb copy retains only in-frame clones and omits some. Found here are 1,000 to 1,500 clones, about 89% of them singletons; the top ten hold roughly 2.9%. The material was tumor tissue, obtained from a patient who underwent chemoradiotherapy. Receptor source: a human donor with HPV-associated anogenital cancer. CDR3s include the opening cysteine and the closing phenylalanine or tryptophan. Each record gives: D gene, J gene, V gene, clone size, CDR3 protein, CDR3 DNA. The D gene is left open where the match is weak. The listing skips clone size in some rows; elsewhere it reads once, few, many or a size class.

d_call: NA
j_call: TRBJ1-3
v_call: TRBV6-6
clone_size: once
cdr3_aa: CASSYVEGHSGNTIYF
cdr3_nt: TGTGCCAGCAGTTACGTAGAGGGTCACTCTGGAAACACCATATATTTT

d_call: NA
j_call: TRBJ2-5
v_call: TRBV3-2
clone_size: NA
cdr3_aa: CASQTGHF
cdr3_nt: TGTGCCAGCCAGACAGGGCACTTC

d_call: NA
j_call: TRBJ1-1
v_call: TRBV6-1
clone_size: NA
cdr3_aa: CATMYREAFF
cdr3_nt: TGTGCCACCATGTACAGGGAAGCTTTCTTT

d_call: NA
j_call: TRBJ2-5
v_call: TRBV5-6
clone_size: NA
cdr3_aa: CASSFERAGGTQYF
cdr3_nt: TGTGCCAGCAGCTTCGAGCGCGCCGGGGGGACCCAGTACTTC

d_call: NA
j_call: TRBJ1-5
v_call: TRBV6-1
clone_size: few
cdr3_aa: CATYQFCDQPQHF
cdr3_nt: TGTGCCACTTATCAGTTCTGCGATCAGCCCCAGCATTTT

d_call: NA
j_call: TRBJ2-2
v_call: TRBV28
clone_size: NA
cdr3_aa: CASQRSLRTGELFF
cdr3_nt: TGTGCCAGCCAGCGGAGTTTGAGAACCGGGGAGCTGTTTTTT

d_call: NA
j_call: TRBJ2-1
v_call: TRBV19
clone_size: NA
cdr3_aa: CASSSTLNAGEQFF
cdr3_nt: TGTGCCAGTAGTTCCACCTTGAATGCAGGTGAGCAGTTCTTC

d_call: TRBD1
j_call: TRBJ1-4
v_call: TRBV6-5
clone_size: NA
cdr3_aa: CASSPSGGKGEKLFF
cdr3_nt: TGTGCCAGCAGCCCCTCAGGGGGCAAGGGTGAAAAACTGTTTTTT

d_call: TRBD1
j_call: TRBJ1-3
v_call: TRBV2
clone_size: NA
cdr3_aa: CASSKTGASGNTIYF
cdr3_nt: TGTGCCAGCAGCAAAACAGGGGCCTCTGGAAACACCATATATTTT

d_call: NA
j_call: TRBJ1-3
v_call: TRBV19
clone_size: NA
cdr3_aa: CASSFTGSSGNTIYF
cdr3_nt: TGTGCCAGTAGTTTCACAGGGAGCTCTGGAAACACCATATATTTT

d_call: TRBD1
j_call: TRBJ1-6
v_call: TRBV2
clone_size: NA
cdr3_aa: CASSEQGAGSPLHF
cdr3_nt: TGTGCCAGCAGTGAGCAGGGGGCTGGTTCACCCCTCCACTTT

d_call: NA
j_call: TRBJ2-3
v_call: TRBV5-1
clone_size: NA
cdr3_aa: CASAIQSHPTDTQYF
cdr3_nt: TGCGCCAGCGCGATCCAGTCCCACCCAACAGATACGCAGTATTTT

d_call: TRBD1
j_call: TRBJ2-7
v_call: TRBV18
clone_size: NA
cdr3_aa: CASSPGQGTEQYF
cdr3_nt: TGTGCCAGCTCACCGGGACAGGGGACCGAGCAGTACTTC

d_call: NA
j_call: TRBJ1-1
v_call: TRBV30
clone_size: NA
cdr3_aa: CAWSTSGDTEAFF
cdr3_nt: TGTGCCTGGAGTACCTCAGGGGACACTGAAGCTTTCTTT

d_call: NA
j_call: TRBJ1-1
v_call: TRBV7-9
clone_size: NA
cdr3_aa: CASSSSSNTEAFF
cdr3_nt: TGTGCCAGCAGCTCCTCTTCGAACACTGAAGCGTTCTTT

d_call: NA
j_call: TRBJ1-2
v_call: TRBV6-6
clone_size: NA
cdr3_aa: CASRGAGGGGYTF
cdr3_nt: TGTGCCAGCAGGGGCGCAGGAGGGGGGGGCTACACCTTC

d_call: NA
j_call: TRBJ2-4
v_call: TRBV28
clone_size: NA
cdr3_aa: CASSPGVDKNIQYF
cdr3_nt: TGTGCCAGCAGTCCAGGGGTGGACAAAAACATTCAGTACTTC

d_call: TRBD1
j_call: TRBJ1-6
v_call: TRBV7-9
clone_size: NA
cdr3_aa: CASSSFKTGGDSPLHF
cdr3_nt: TGTGCCAGCAGCTCATTCAAGACAGGGGGCGATTCACCCCTCCACTTT

d_call: NA
j_call: TRBJ2-5
v_call: TRBV5-1
clone_size: NA
cdr3_aa: CASSLDGLQETQYF
cdr3_nt: TGCGCCAGCAGCTTGGACGGCCTACAAGAGACCCAGTACTTC

d_call: NA
j_call: TRBJ2-7
v_call: TRBV2
clone_size: few
cdr3_aa: CASSEGNAYEQYF
cdr3_nt: TGTGCCAGCAGTGAGGGGAACGCCTACGAGCAGTACTTC

d_call: TRBD2
j_call: TRBJ2-2
v_call: TRBV5-6
clone_size: NA
cdr3_aa: CASFGTSMSGELFF
cdr3_nt: TGTGCCAGCTTCGGGACTAGCATGTCGGGGGAGCTGTTTTTT

d_call: NA
j_call: TRBJ1-4
v_call: TRBV7-9
clone_size: NA
cdr3_aa: CASSPGIGRVVEKLFF
cdr3_nt: TGTGCCAGCAGCCCTGGAATCGGACGGGTCGTTGAAAAACTGTTTTTT

d_call: NA
j_call: TRBJ2-1
v_call: TRBV9
clone_size: NA
cdr3_aa: CASSVVPTGYNEQFF
cdr3_nt: TGTGCCAGCAGCGTAGTTCCCACAGGCTACAATGAGCAGTTCTTC

d_call: NA
j_call: TRBJ1-2
v_call: TRBV7-2
clone_size: NA
cdr3_aa: CASSLRVTDGYTF
cdr3_nt: TGTGCCAGCAGCTTAAGGGTCACCGACGGCTACACCTTC

d_call: NA
j_call: TRBJ1-2
v_call: TRBV10-3
clone_size: NA
cdr3_aa: CAISSLTRDTQISYGYTF
cdr3_nt: TGTGCCATCAGTTCACTTACGCGGGACACCCAAATCTCCTATGGCTACACCTTC

d_call: NA
j_call: TRBJ2-5
v_call: TRBV4-2
clone_size: few
cdr3_aa: CASSQDGRETQYF
cdr3_nt: TGTGCCAGCAGCCAAGATGGGAGAGAGACCCAGTACTTC

d_call: NA
j_call: TRBJ2-3
v_call: TRBV28
clone_size: NA
cdr3_aa: CASSSPGGSGVVTDTQYF
cdr3_nt: TGTGCCAGCAGTTCCCCCGGGGGCAGCGGAGTAGTTACGGATACGCAGTATTTT

d_call: TRBD1
j_call: TRBJ1-1
v_call: TRBV6-5
clone_size: NA
cdr3_aa: CASSYSPGGWGTEAFF
cdr3_nt: TGTGCCAGCAGTTACTCGCCAGGGGGGTGGGGCACTGAAGCTTTCTTT

d_call: NA
j_call: TRBJ1-1
v_call: TRBV27
clone_size: NA
cdr3_aa: CASFRSTEAFF
cdr3_nt: TGTGCCAGCTTCAGGAGCACTGAAGCTTTCTTT

d_call: TRBD1
j_call: TRBJ1-4
v_call: TRBV6-1
clone_size: NA
cdr3_aa: CASRQTGEGSEKLFF
cdr3_nt: TGTGCCAGCAGGCAAACAGGGGAGGGTTCGGAAAAACTGTTTTTT

d_call: TRBD1
j_call: TRBJ1-2
v_call: TRBV19
clone_size: NA
cdr3_aa: CASSVPGQNYGYTF
cdr3_nt: TGTGCCAGTAGTGTTCCGGGACAGAACTATGGCTACACCTTC

d_call: NA
j_call: TRBJ2-1
v_call: TRBV9
clone_size: NA
cdr3_aa: CASSSVYEQFF
cdr3_nt: TGTGCCAGCAGCTCGGTGTATGAGCAGTTCTTC

d_call: NA
j_call: TRBJ1-6
v_call: TRBV19
clone_size: NA
cdr3_aa: CASSRSHRGMAAIYNSPLHF
cdr3_nt: TGTGCCAGTAGTCGTTCCCATCGAGGGATGGCTGCCATCTATAATTCACCCCTCCACTTT

d_call: NA
j_call: TRBJ2-7
v_call: TRBV29-1
clone_size: NA
cdr3_aa: CSVRTESSYEQYF
cdr3_nt: TGCAGCGTTAGGACAGAGAGCTCCTACGAGCAGTACTTC

d_call: TRBD1
j_call: TRBJ2-1
v_call: TRBV5-1
clone_size: NA
cdr3_aa: CASSLVRTGSYNEQFF
cdr3_nt: TGCGCCAGCAGCTTGGTCAGGACAGGTTCCTACAATGAGCAGTTCTTC

d_call: NA
j_call: TRBJ2-2
v_call: TRBV2
clone_size: once
cdr3_aa: CAVGFGTSNTGELFF
cdr3_nt: TGTGCCGTCGGTTTCGGGACATCGAACACCGGGGAGCTGTTTTTT

d_call: NA
j_call: TRBJ1-1
v_call: TRBV10-3
clone_size: NA
cdr3_aa: CAISENGMEAFF
cdr3_nt: TGTGCCATCAGTGAGAACGGTATGGAAGCTTTCTTT

d_call: NA
j_call: TRBJ1-2
v_call: TRBV5-1
clone_size: NA
cdr3_aa: CASSTGTPLYGYTF
cdr3_nt: TGCGCCAGCAGCACCGGGACCCCCCTCTATGGCTACACCTTC

d_call: NA
j_call: TRBJ1-1
v_call: TRBV7-9
clone_size: NA
cdr3_aa: CASGLPGGSTEAFF
cdr3_nt: TGTGCCAGCGGGTTACCTGGGGGGTCCACTGAAGCTTTCTTT

d_call: NA
j_call: TRBJ1-1
v_call: TRBV6-5
clone_size: NA
cdr3_aa: CASSYEDGSTEAFF
cdr3_nt: TGTGCCAGCAGCTACGAAGATGGGAGCACTGAAGCTTTCTTT

d_call: NA
j_call: TRBJ1-6
v_call: TRBV9
clone_size: NA
cdr3_aa: CASSASSTGNSPLHF
cdr3_nt: TGTGCCAGCAGCGCATCCTCGACGGGGAATTCACCCCTCCACTTT

d_call: NA
j_call: TRBJ2-3
v_call: TRBV9
clone_size: NA
cdr3_aa: CASSALTDTQYF
cdr3_nt: TGTGCCAGCAGCGCCCTCACAGATACGCAGTATTTT

d_call: TRBD2
j_call: TRBJ2-2
v_call: TRBV28
clone_size: NA
cdr3_aa: CASSSHGEGSNTGELFF
cdr3_nt: TGTGCCAGCAGTTCCCACGGGGAGGGGAGTAACACCGGGGAGCTGTTTTTT

d_call: NA
j_call: TRBJ1-2
v_call: TRBV30
clone_size: NA
cdr3_aa: CAWRDYGYTF
cdr3_nt: TGTGCCTGGAGGGACTATGGCTACACCTTC

d_call: NA
j_call: TRBJ2-6
v_call: TRBV6-6
clone_size: NA
cdr3_aa: CASSYGSGANVLTF
cdr3_nt: TGTGCCAGCAGTTACGGCTCTGGGGCCAACGTCCTGACTTTC

d_call: NA
j_call: TRBJ1-2
v_call: TRBV7-2
clone_size: NA
cdr3_aa: CASSGGNYGYTF
cdr3_nt: TGTGCCAGCAGCGGGGGGAACTATGGCTACACCTTC

d_call: NA
j_call: TRBJ2-7
v_call: TRBV6-5
clone_size: once
cdr3_aa: CASSYGSGGRTYEQYF
cdr3_nt: TGTGCCAGCAGTTACGGTTCCGGGGGCAGAACCTACGAGCAGTACTTC

d_call: NA
j_call: TRBJ2-5
v_call: TRBV21-1
clone_size: NA
cdr3_aa: CASSSTLATLSETQYF
cdr3_nt: TGTGCCAGCAGCTCTACATTAGCTACACTTTCTGAGACCCAGTACTTC

d_call: NA
j_call: TRBJ1-1
v_call: TRBV6-5
clone_size: once
cdr3_aa: CASSYSTFGGGTEAFF
cdr3_nt: TGTGCCAGCAGTTACTCGACTTTCGGGGGAGGGACTGAAGCTTTCTTT